These 11 T cell receptor beta chains came from one sample sequenced in a study of cytomegalovirus exposure and HLA in healthy donors. PCR primers comprised 60 Vbeta and 13 Jbeta primers. The data were produced by immunoSEQ multiplex PCR, yet TCRdb's version contains in-frame clones alone and is incomplete. The table shows approximately 150,000 clones, with about 80% occurring only once. Sample: PBMCs. The receptors stem from a female donor in good health and CMV-seronegative.

The chain combines TRBV28 with TRBJ1-2; maybe TRBD1 (5 bases). CDR1 MDHEN and CDR2 SYDVKM come from the germline V gene. The CDR3 contains 13 residues. V lost 6 bases and J 5 bases, leaving 13 bases between the germline ends. The chain's CDR3 is CASSPTARYGYTF. CDR3 DNA sequence: TGTGCCAGCAGCCCGACAGCTCGATATGGCTACACCTTC.

This clone has a single count. This rearrangement joins TRBV7-2 to TRBJ2-5; 8 bases map to TRBD2. CDR1 is SGHTA, CDR2 FQGNSA, per germline. The CDR3 extends over 15 amino acids. J lost 6 bases, V lost 1 base, and 7 bases had no gene match. The CDR3 is CASSLVIRGGQTQYF. The CDR3 nucleotides read TGTGCCAGCAGCTTAGTTATTCGGGGGGGCCAGACCCAGTACTTC. The whole variable domain, remainder taken from reference TRBV7-2 and TRBJ2-5, is GAGVSQSPSNKVTEKGKDVELRCDPISGHTALYWYRQSLGQGLEFLIYFQGNSAPDKSGLPSDRFSAERTGGSVSTLTIQRTQQEDSAVYLCASSLVIRGGQTQYFGPGTRLLVL.

This sequence joins TRBV19 and TRBJ1-3, with 11 bases fitting TRBD1. Per germline, CDR1 LNHDA and CDR2 SQIVND (reference sequence). This CDR3 has 17 residues. V shed 3 bases and J 0 bases; nucleotides not matched to a gene: 4. The CDR3 region is CASSIFGTGGSGNTIYF. CDR3 DNA: TGTGCCAGTAGTATCTTCGGGACAGGGGGCTCTGGAAACACCATATATTTT.

V usage is TRBV2 and J usage is TRBJ1-5; 7 nucleotides agree with TRBD1. This CDR3 region has 14 residues. J gave up 4 bases and V 6 bases, and 6 bases lay outside the gene matches. Germline values: CDR1 SNHLY, CDR2 FYNNEI. The CDR3: CASREQGTNQPQHF. The CDR3, as DNA: TGTGCCAGCAGGGAACAGGGGACGAATCAGCCCCAGCATTTT.

The chain is built from TRBV6-5 and TRBJ1-2; perhaps TRBD1 as D (5 bases). CDR3 size: 12 residues. Germline-derived CDR1 and CDR2 are MNHEY and SVGAGI. Trimming removed 7 bases from V and 5 bases from J, with 11 bases in between. DNA for the CDR3: TGTGCCAGCAACCTGGGGCGATATGGCTACACCTTC. Encoded protein: CASNLGRYGYTF.

This clone came up once. This chain connects TRBV4-2 to TRBJ1-6; D gene uncertain. This CDR3 contains 15 residues. V was clipped by 1 base and J by 5 bases, with 9 bases between them. Germline V lookup: CDR1 LGHNA, CDR2 YNFKEQ. Here the CDR3 DNA reads TGTGCCAGCAGCCAAGTGATTCAGGATAATTCACCCCTCCACTTT. Protein: CASSQVIQDNSPLHF.

The rearrangement links TRBV5-1 to TRBJ1-1, with D possibly TRBD1 on 6 matching bases. The germline V and J ends were trimmed by 2 bases and 6 bases, with 11 bases remaining between them. The CDR3 contains 13 residues. In germline, CDR1 is SGHRS, CDR2 YFSETQ. CDR3 sequence reads: CASSFNREPEAFF. CDR3 DNA: TGCGCCAGCAGCTTCAACAGGGAGCCTGAAGCTTTCTTT.

The chain joins TRBV15 to TRBJ2-7; no definite D call. From germline, CDR1 is LNHNV and CDR2 YYDKDF (reference sequence). V was cut by 0 bases and J by 3 bases, with 12 bases left in between. The CDR3 consists of 15 residues. The CDR3 reads CATSRDRQGLYEQYF. For the CDR3, the DNA is TGTGCCACCAGCAGAGATCGACAAGGTCTCTACGAGCAGTACTTC.

This clone was counted a single time. This chain links TRBV7-2 with TRBJ2-1, with 12 bases matching TRBD2. V was pared by 8 bases and J by 4 bases, with 3 bases of the junction left unmatched. The CDR3 has 14 amino acids. Germline CDR1 reads SGHTA; CDR2 reads FQGNSA. CDR3 in amino acids: CASFLAGGYNEQFF. In nucleotides, the CDR3 is TGTGCCAGCTTCCTAGCGGGAGGGTACAATGAGCAGTTCTTC.

The chain employs TRBV7-2 and TRBJ2-7; no clear D gene. Trimming pared 2 bases from V and 6 bases from J, leaving 20 bases between. Per germline, CDR1 SGHTA and CDR2 FQGNSA. The CDR3 loop spans 16 amino acids. The CDR3 region is CASSLSGTPKLGEQYF. CDR3 coding DNA: TGTGCCAGCAGCTTAAGTGGTACCCCAAAACTTGGCGAGCAGTACTTC.

This chain uses TRBV7-2 with TRBJ2-2; 8 bases fit TRBD2. With V trimmed by 2 bases and J by 6 bases, 5 bases remained unmatched. The CDR3 extends over 15 amino acids. Germline V gene sequence: CDR1 SGHTA, CDR2 FQGNSA. The CDR3 spells CASSLSSGDPGELFF. The CDR3 DNA reads as TGTGCCAGCAGCTTAAGTAGCGGGGATCCCGGGGAGCTGTTTTTT.